These 18 T cell receptor beta chains were all obtained from the same sample, sequenced in a study of OX40 agonist ivuxolimab in advanced cancers. Library construction relied on the immunoSEQ multiplex PCR assay. This is the immuneACCESS table as TCRdb keeps it, with only in-frame sequences that have V and J called. A part of the clones is gone; compared with another copy, unresolved V genes explain less than half, and the rest is unexplained. The sample table holds around 70,000 clones, of which roughly nine tenths were seen once. Of the sample, about an eighth is held by the ten largest clones. This material consisted of CD4+ or CD8+ T cells sorted from blood, taken in a trial of the OX40 agonist ivuxolimab. These receptors were collected from an adult with an advanced solid tumor such as melanoma, head and neck, liver or kidney cancer.

This clone was picked up one time. The chain employs TRBV5-6 and TRBJ2-4; D tentatively fits TRBD1 or TRBD2 (5 bases each). Germline assignment: CDR1 SGHDT and CDR2 YYEEEE. Trimming removed 4 bases from V and 0 bases from J, with 14 bases in between. The CDR3 is 16 residues long. CDR3 coding DNA: TGTGCCAGCAGCCAAAGAAGGGACCTAGCCAAAAACATTCAGTACTTC. This translates into CASSQRRDLAKNIQYF.

This clone appeared once. The chain recombines TRBV18 with TRBJ2-3; tentative D call: TRBD1 (5 bases). Trimming pared 3 bases from V and 2 bases from J, leaving 12 bases between. In germline, CDR1 is KGHSH, CDR2 LQKENI. The length of the CDR3 is 15 residues. DNA for the CDR3: TGTGCCAGCTCACCGATACAGGCTAACACAGATACGCAGTATTTT. Translating gives CASSPIQANTDTQYF.

This clone has a handful of counts. The chain carries TRBV5-5 and TRBJ2-7, with D unresolved. Between the trimmed V and J ends, which lost 2 bases and 4 bases, there was a span of 7 bases. CDR1 is SGHKS and CDR2 is YYEKEE in the germline V gene (reference sequence). This CDR3 comprises 12 residues. The CDR3 region is CASSFSRYEQYF. In nucleotides, the CDR3 is TGTGCCAGCAGCTTCTCCAGATACGAGCAGTACTTC.

This chain connects TRBV5-4 to TRBJ2-7; the D gene could be TRBD1 or TRBD2 (5 bases each). From germline, CDR1 is SGHNT and CDR2 YYREEE (reference sequence). Deletions cut 4 bases from V and 3 bases from J, with 11 bases between. There are 13 residues in the CDR3. The CDR3 DNA reads as TGTGCCAGCAGCCAGGGACCGATCTACGAGCAGTACTTC. This translates into CASSQGPIYEQYF.

The V call is TRBV2, the J call TRBJ2-3; D gene uncertain. Trimming removed 9 bases from V and 3 bases from J, with 7 bases in between. CDR1 SNHLY and CDR2 FYNNEI come from the germline V gene. This CDR3 is 11 amino acids long. CDR3 residues: CASKRTDTQYF. The CDR3 DNA is TGTGCCAGTAAAAGGACAGATACGCAGTATTTT.

This clone was seen more than once but under ten times. The rearrangement uses TRBV5-4 and TRBJ2-3; 9 nucleotides line up with TRBD2. Germline trimming cut 0 bases from V and 0 bases from J; bases unmatched to any gene: 8. Per germline, CDR1 SGHNT and CDR2 YYREEE (reference sequence). The CDR3 length is 18 residues. Here the CDR3 reads CASSLGLAGLTSTDTQYF. CDR3 coding DNA: TGTGCCAGCAGCTTGGGGCTAGCGGGGCTTACTAGCACAGATACGCAGTATTTT.

The V gene is TRBV6-6, the J gene TRBJ1-2; D is perhaps TRBD1 (6 bases). The CDR3 loop spans 15 amino acids. Trimming cost V 0 bases and J 4 bases, with 12 bases left between them. Germline V lookup: CDR1 MNHNY, CDR2 SVGAGI (reference sequence). As DNA, the CDR3 is TGTGCCAGCAGTTACTCCCCGGGACACCTCTATGGCTACACCTTC. This encodes CASSYSPGHLYGYTF.

The chain links TRBV19 to TRBJ1-5; TRBD1 is a possible D gene (6 bases). V lost 7 bases to trimming and J lost 4 bases, with 17 bases between them. Per the germline V gene, CDR1 is LNHDA and CDR2 is SQIVND (reference sequence). The CDR3 totals 15 residues. The CDR3 protein is CASTWWGAGNQPQHF. The CDR3 coding sequence is TGTGCCAGTACTTGGTGGGGGGCTGGGAATCAGCCCCAGCATTTT.

The chain uses TRBV4-2 and TRBJ1-6; no firm D call. Per germline, CDR1 LGHNA and CDR2 YNFKEQ. V lost 1 base and J lost 2, with 6 bases in between. This CDR3 is built from 15 residues. CDR3 in amino acids: CASSQAGAYNSPLHF. The CDR3 bases are TGTGCCAGCAGCCAAGCCGGGGCCTATAATTCACCCCTCCACTTT.

The V call is TRBV14, the J call TRBJ1-1; unclear D gene. Germline-derived CDR1 and CDR2 are SGHDN and FVKESK. Trimming shortened V by 5 bases and J by 7 bases, and 14 bases separated the two germline ends. The CDR3 contains 13 residues. CDR3 loop: CASSKKASGEAFF. The CDR3 bases are TGTGCCAGCAGCAAAAAAGCAAGCGGTGAAGCTTTCTTT.

V is TRBV9 and J is TRBJ1-1, with D hard to call. V was clipped by 0 bases and J by 0 bases, with 15 bases between them. The CDR3 has 17 residues. Per the germline V gene, CDR1 is SGDLS and CDR2 is YYNGEE. CDR3 in DNA: TGTGCCAGCAGCGTAGTGGAACGGGCTACCATGAACACTGAAGCTTTCTTT. Protein product: CASSVVERATMNTEAFF.

This clone was seen a single time. The genes are TRBV5-1 and TRBJ2-2; 8 nucleotides align to TRBD1. Germline V gives CDR1 SGHRS, CDR2 YFSETQ. V dropped 1 base and J dropped 4; count of bases not matched to a gene: 9. The CDR3 covers 17 residues. The CDR3 reads CASSLLLGQEVTGELFF. CDR3 DNA: TGCGCCAGCAGCTTGTTGCTGGGACAGGAGGTCACCGGGGAGCTGTTTTTT.

The DNA of the CDR3 is TGCGCCAGCAGCTCGGTACTAGCGGGAGAAAGTGAGCAGTTCTTC. This encodes CASSSVLAGESEQFF. The rearrangement joins TRBV5-1 to TRBJ2-1, with 11 bases that match TRBD2. The CDR3 spans 15 residues. V trimming: 3 bases; J trimming: 9 bases; junction bases outside the gene matches: 8. Germline lookup yields CDR1 SGHRS and CDR2 YFSETQ.

This chain connects TRBV6-4 to TRBJ2-2, with 8 bases aligning to TRBD1. Germline V gives CDR1 MRHNA, CDR2 SNTAGT. V shed 9 bases and J 6 bases; nucleotides not matched to a gene: 9. This CDR3 comprises 14 residues. In nucleotides, the CDR3 is TGTGCCAGAGAAGGACAGGGCTGGGCCGGGGAGCTGTTTTTT. It is translated as CAREGQGWAGELFF.

CDR3 coding DNA: TGTGCCAGCAGTGTAGAGGCCCCCCGAACGGACACCGGGGAGCTGTTTTTT. Its translation: CASSVEAPRTDTGELFF. The V gene is TRBV7-6, the J gene TRBJ2-2; unclear D gene. V was shortened by 6 bases and J by 3 bases, with 20 bases between the two germline ends. The CDR3 loop spans 17 amino acids. Germline CDR1 is SGHVS and CDR2 is FNYEAQ.

The rearrangement uses TRBV5-6 and TRBJ2-1, with 9 bases identical to TRBD2. V was pared by 0 bases and J by 7 bases, with 8 bases of the junction left unmatched. Germline CDR1 and CDR2: SGHDT and YYEEEE. This CDR3 region has 16 residues. The CDR3 here is CASSLAAGGPANEQFF. The CDR3 DNA sequence: TGTGCCAGCAGCTTGGCGGCGGGAGGGCCGGCGAATGAGCAGTTCTTC.

This rearrangement joins TRBV7-6 to TRBJ2-5, with D perhaps TRBD1 or TRBD2 (5 bases each). The CDR3 covers 14 residues. Germline CDR1 SGHVS, CDR2 FNYEAQ. V dropped 5 bases and J dropped 7 bases, with 17 bases sitting between them. The CDR3, as DNA: TGTGCCAGCAGCACCTTCGAGAGTGGGGGGACCCAGTACTTC. Translation gives CASSTFESGGTQYF.

The V and J genes are TRBV27 and TRBJ1-2; tentative D call: TRBD1 (6 bases). The V end lost 5 bases, the J end lost 4 bases, and 11 bases lay between the germline ends. Germline CDR1 is MNHEY and CDR2 is SMNVEV (reference sequence). The CDR3 is 13 amino acids. Here the CDR3 reads CASSVTGSYGYTF. The CDR3 DNA reads as TGTGCCAGCAGTGTTACAGGGTCCTATGGCTACACCTTC.